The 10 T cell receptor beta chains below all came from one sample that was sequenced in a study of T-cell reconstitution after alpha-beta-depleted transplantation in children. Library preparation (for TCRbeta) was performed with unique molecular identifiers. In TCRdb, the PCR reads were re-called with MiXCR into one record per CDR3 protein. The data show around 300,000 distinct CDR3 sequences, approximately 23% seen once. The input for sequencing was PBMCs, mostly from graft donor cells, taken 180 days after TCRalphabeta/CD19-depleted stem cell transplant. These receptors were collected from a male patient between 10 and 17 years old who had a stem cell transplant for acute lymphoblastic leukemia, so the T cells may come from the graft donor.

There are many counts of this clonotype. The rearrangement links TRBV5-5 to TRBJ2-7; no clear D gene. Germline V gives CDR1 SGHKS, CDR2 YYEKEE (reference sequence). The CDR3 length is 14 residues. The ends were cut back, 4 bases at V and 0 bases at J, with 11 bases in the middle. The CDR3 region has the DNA TGTGCCAGCAGCCCGGTCGGGTCCTCCTACGAGCAGTACTTC. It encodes CASSPVGSSYEQYF. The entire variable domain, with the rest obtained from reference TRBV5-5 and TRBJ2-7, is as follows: DAGVTQSPTHLIKTRGQQVTLRCSPISGHKSVSWYQQVLGQGPQFIFQYYEKEERGRGNFPDRFSARQFPNYSSELNVNALLLGDSALYLCASSPVGSSYEQYFGPGTRLTVT.

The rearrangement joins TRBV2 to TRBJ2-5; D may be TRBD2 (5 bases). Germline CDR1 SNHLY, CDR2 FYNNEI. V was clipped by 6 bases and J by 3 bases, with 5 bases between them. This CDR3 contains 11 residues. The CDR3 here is CASRREETQYF. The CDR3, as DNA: TGTGCCAGCAGGCGGGAAGAGACCCAGTACTTC. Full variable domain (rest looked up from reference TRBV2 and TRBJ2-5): EPEVTQTPSHQVTQMGQEVILRCVPISNHLYFYWYRQILGQKVEFLVSFYNNEISEKSEIFDDQFSVERPDGSNFTLKIRSTKLEDSAMYFCASRREETQYFGPGTRLLVL.

As DNA, the CDR3 is TGCAGTGCTACGGGGACAGGGGGCCCCTATGGCTACACCTTC. Protein: CSATGTGGPYGYTF. The chain uses TRBV20-1 and TRBJ1-2; 12 nucleotides match TRBD1. Germline assignment: CDR1 DFQATT and CDR2 SNEGSKA (reference sequence). The CDR3 length is 14 residues. J was trimmed by 4 bases and V by 4 bases; bases with no gene match: 4.

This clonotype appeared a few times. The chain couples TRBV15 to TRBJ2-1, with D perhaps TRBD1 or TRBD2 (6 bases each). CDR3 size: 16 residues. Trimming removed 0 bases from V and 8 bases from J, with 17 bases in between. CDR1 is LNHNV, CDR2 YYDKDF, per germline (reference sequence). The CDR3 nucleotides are TGTGCCACCAGCAGAGATCGACGGGGGCTAGGCGATGAGCAGTTCTTC. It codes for CATSRDRRGLGDEQFF.

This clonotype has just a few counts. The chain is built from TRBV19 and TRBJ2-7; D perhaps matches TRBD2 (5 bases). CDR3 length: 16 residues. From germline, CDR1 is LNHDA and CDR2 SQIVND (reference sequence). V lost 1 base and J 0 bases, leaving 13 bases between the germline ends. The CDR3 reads CASSIGRAKSSYEQYF. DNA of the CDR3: TGTGCCAGTAGTATAGGGCGGGCCAAGAGCTCCTACGAGCAGTACTTC.

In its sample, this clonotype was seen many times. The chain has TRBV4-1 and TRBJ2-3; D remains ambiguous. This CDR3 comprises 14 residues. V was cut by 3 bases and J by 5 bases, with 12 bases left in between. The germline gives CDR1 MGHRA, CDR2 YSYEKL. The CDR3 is CASSQIRNRDTQYF. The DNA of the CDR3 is TGCGCCAGCAGCCAGATACGGAACCGAGATACGCAGTATTTT.

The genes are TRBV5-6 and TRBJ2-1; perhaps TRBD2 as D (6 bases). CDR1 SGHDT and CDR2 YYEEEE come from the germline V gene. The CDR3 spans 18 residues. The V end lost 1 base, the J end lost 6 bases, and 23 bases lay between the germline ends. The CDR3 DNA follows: TGTGCCAGCAGCTTGCTTACTGGCGGGATCGTTTGGGGCAATGAGCAGTTCTTC. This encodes CASSLLTGGIVWGNEQFF.

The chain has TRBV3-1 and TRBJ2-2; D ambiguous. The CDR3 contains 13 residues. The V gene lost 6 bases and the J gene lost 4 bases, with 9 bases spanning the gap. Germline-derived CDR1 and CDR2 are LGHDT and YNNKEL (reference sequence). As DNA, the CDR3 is TGTGCCAGCAGTAGAGGCCCCACCGGGGAGCTGTTTTTT. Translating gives CASSRGPTGELFF.

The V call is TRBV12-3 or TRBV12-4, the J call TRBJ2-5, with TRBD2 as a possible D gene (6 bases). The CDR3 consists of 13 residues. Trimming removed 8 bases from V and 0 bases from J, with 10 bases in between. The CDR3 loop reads CASGDWYQETQYF. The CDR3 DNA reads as TGTGCCAGCGGGGACTGGTACCAAGAGACCCAGTACTTC.

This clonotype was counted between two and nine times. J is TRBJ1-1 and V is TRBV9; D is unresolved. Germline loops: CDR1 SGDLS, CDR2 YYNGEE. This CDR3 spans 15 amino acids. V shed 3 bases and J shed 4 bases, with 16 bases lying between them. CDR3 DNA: TGTGCCAGCAGCGCCCGTAGAGATAGGGCCACTGAAGCTTTCTTT. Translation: CASSARRDRATEAFF.